The 29 T cell receptor beta chains listed next were all sequenced from one sample in a study of shared clonotypes between healthy human individuals. Naive CD8 cells, CD45RO-negative and positively selected for CCR7, excluded terminally differentiated effector memory CD45RA+ cells. Profiled with immunoSEQ multiplex PCR; TCRdb holds only in-frame clones, not every one. The table has 2 million to 2.5 million clones, about 93% seen once; the top ten hold 1.5% to 2%. Material: naive CD8+ T cells from PBMCs. The origin of the receptors is a man aged 18-30 years in good health. Some clones in this sample may be carry-over from other donors' samples.

The J gene is TRBJ2-7, the V gene TRBV5-6; D remains unclear. There are 13 residues in the CDR3. V lost 0 bases to trimming and J lost 0 bases, with 4 bases between them. Germline values: CDR1 SGHDT, CDR2 YYEEEE. The CDR3 here is CASSLGYSYEQYF. The CDR3 nucleotides read TGTGCCAGCAGCTTGGGGTACTCCTACGAGCAGTACTTC.

The gene calls are TRBV27 and TRBJ2-7, with 11 bases lining up with TRBD2. The junction had 4 bases not matched to a gene; V was cut back by 6 bases and J by 0 bases. In germline, CDR1 is MNHEY, CDR2 SMNVEV (reference sequence). This CDR3 has 15 residues. The CDR3 region is CASSLAGGTSYEQYF. For the CDR3, the DNA is TGTGCCAGCAGCCTAGCGGGAGGAACCTCCTACGAGCAGTACTTC.

This chain links TRBV5-5 with TRBJ1-1; TRBD1 agrees at 8 bases. Germline V gene data show CDR1 as SGHKS and CDR2 as YYEKEE (reference sequence). The CDR3 totals 13 residues. V lost 0 bases, J lost 10 bases, and 5 bases stayed unmatched. This chain's CDR3 is CASSLGARGPAFF. The CDR3 DNA is TGTGCCAGCAGCTTGGGCGCCAGGGGGCCAGCTTTCTTT.

This rearrangement joins TRBV28 to TRBJ2-7; TRBD1 aligns across 7 bases. V shed 6 bases and J 2 bases; nucleotides not matched to a gene: 7. CDR3 length: 14 residues. Germline V gene lookup returns CDR1 MDHEN and CDR2 SYDVKM. CDR3 DNA sequence: TGTGCCAGCAGGCCGACAGGGCTGGCCTACGAGCAGTACTTC. The encoded protein is CASRPTGLAYEQYF.

This clone is a singleton in its sample. The rearrangement uses TRBV28 and TRBJ2-1; 7 bases map to TRBD2. The V gene end was trimmed by 3 bases and the J gene end by 6 bases; junction bases not matched to a gene: 5. The CDR3 totals 14 residues. Germline CDR1 is MDHEN and CDR2 is SYDVKM. The CDR3 here is CASSLTGLINEQFF. The CDR3 DNA is TGTGCCAGCAGTTTGACGGGACTAATCAATGAGCAGTTCTTC. The whole variable domain, remainder taken from reference TRBV28 and TRBJ2-1, is DVKVTQSSRYLVKRTGEKVFLECVQDMDHENMFWYRQDPGLGLRLIYFSYDVKMKEKGDIPEGYSVSREKKERFSLILESASTNQTSMYLCASSLTGLINEQFFGPGTRLTVL.

The chain recombines TRBV5-4 with TRBJ2-7, with a weak D call TRBD1 (6 bases). Germline V gene sequence: CDR1 SGHNT, CDR2 YYREEE (reference sequence). The CDR3 spans 15 residues. V shed 3 bases and J shed 3 bases, with 16 bases lying between them. As DNA, the CDR3 is TGTGCCAGCAGCTATTTCAGGACAGATCACTACGAGCAGTACTTC. Amino acids: CASSYFRTDHYEQYF.

This clone was observed a few times. The J gene is TRBJ2-7, the V gene TRBV29-1; 7 bases are shared with TRBD2. This CDR3 contains 12 residues. Germline trimming cut 4 bases from V and 5 bases from J; bases unmatched to any gene: 5. Germline V gene data show CDR1 as SQVTM and CDR2 as ANQGSEA. This CDR3 reads CSVVAAGDEQYF. The CDR3 DNA reads TGCAGCGTTGTGGCCGCGGGGGACGAGCAGTACTTC.

The chain employs TRBV7-6 and TRBJ2-5, with a possible D match to TRBD2 (6 bases). Trimming left V 4 bases short and J 7 bases short, with 22 bases between. This CDR3 has 16 amino acids. Germline V CDR1 and CDR2: SGHVS, FNYEAQ. The CDR3 DNA reads as TGTGCCAGCAGCTCCCCACCCCGGGAGCCCGGGGGGACCCAGTACTTC. This codes for CASSSPPREPGGTQYF. Together with reference TRBV7-6 and TRBJ2-5, the CDR3 gives the full variable domain: GAGVSQSPRYKVTKRGQDVALRCDPISGHVSLYWYRQALGQGPEFLTYFNYEAQQDKSGLPNDRFSAERPEGSISTLTIQRTEQRDSAMYRCASSSPPREPGGTQYFGPGTRLLVL.

A single count supports this clone. This CDR3 is also generated by other DNA sequences in the sample. J is TRBJ2-1 and V is TRBV29-1; D is unresolved. CDR3 length: 12 amino acids. V dropped 3 bases and J dropped 3 bases, with 6 bases sitting between them. CDR1 is SQVTM and CDR2 is ANQGSEA in the germline V gene. DNA of the CDR3: TGCAGCGTTGATTCCAGCTACAATGAGCAGTTCTTC. Its protein is CSVDSSYNEQFF.

The chain couples TRBV2 to TRBJ2-1, with a weak D call TRBD2 (6 bases). The CDR3 covers 14 residues. Trimming pared 3 bases from V and 7 bases from J, leaving 13 bases between. Germline V gene lookup returns CDR1 SNHLY and CDR2 FYNNEI. The DNA of the CDR3 is TGTGCCAGCAGTGAGGGGGGTGGAGGGAATGAGCAGTTCTTC. Amino acid sequence: CASSEGGGGNEQFF.

With respect to this clone: In the same sample, other DNA sequences code for this CDR3. For the CDR3, the DNA is TGTGCCAGCAGTGGAGGGAATAATTCACCCCTCCACTTT. This gives the protein CASSGGNNSPLHF. The V call is TRBV25-1, the J call TRBJ1-6; D is undetermined. CDR1 and CDR2 (germline): MGHDK, SYGVNS. The CDR3 is 13 residues long. Deletions cut 4 bases from V and 5 bases from J, with 6 bases between.

This clone was recorded once. This chain connects TRBV5-5 to TRBJ2-7; D is unresolved. This CDR3 region has 13 residues. Trimming took off 3 bases at V and 0 bases at J, with 7 bases between the two ends. Germline CDR1 SGHKS, CDR2 YYEKEE (reference sequence). Written as DNA, the CDR3 is TGTGCCAGCAGCTCACAAGCCTCCTACGAGCAGTACTTC. Residues: CASSSQASYEQYF.

The rearrangement links TRBV28 to TRBJ2-1; 8 positions match TRBD1. This CDR3 is built from 13 residues. Germline values: CDR1 MDHEN, CDR2 SYDVKM. The V segment lost 6 bases and the J segment 8 bases; nucleotides outside the gene matches: 6. CDR3 in DNA: TGTGCCAGCAGACGATCCAGGGGGCATGAGCAGTTCTTC. Its translation: CASRRSRGHEQFF.

The genes are TRBV7-2 and TRBJ2-1; 9 nucleotides align to TRBD1. V lost 5 bases, J lost 8 bases, and 10 bases stayed unmatched. Germline V gives CDR1 SGHTA, CDR2 FQGNSA. The CDR3 extends over 15 amino acids. The CDR3 spells CASSPIRDRAHEQFF. CDR3 DNA sequence: TGTGCCAGCAGCCCCATACGGGACAGGGCACATGAGCAGTTCTTC. Full variable domain (rest looked up from reference TRBV7-2 and TRBJ2-1): GAGVSQSPSNKVTEKGKDVELRCDPISGHTALYWYRQSLGQGLEFLIYFQGNSAPDKSGLPSDRFSAERTGGSVSTLTIQRTQQEDSAVYLCASSPIRDRAHEQFFGPGTRLTVL.

The sample holds one count of this clone. The chain uses TRBV5-6 and TRBJ2-7; 7 nucleotides align to TRBD2. Losses at the gene ends were 4 bases for V and 2 bases for J; bases not matched to a gene: 9. Germline CDR1 SGHDT, CDR2 YYEEEE. This CDR3 has 15 amino acids. Here the CDR3 reads CASSIGTTTAYEQYF. In DNA, the CDR3 is TGTGCCAGCAGCATCGGGACTACCACCGCCTACGAGCAGTACTTC.

The V call is TRBV7-9, the J call TRBJ2-1; D is unresolved. V was cut by 3 bases and J by 6 bases, with 15 bases left in between. Looked up from germline, CDR1 is SEHNR and CDR2 is FQNEAQ (reference sequence). The length of the CDR3 is 15 residues. DNA for the CDR3: TGTGCCAGCAGCTTCGCAAGCCGTCCAGGCAATGAGCAGTTCTTC. Protein product: CASSFASRPGNEQFF.

This chain uses TRBV5-1 with TRBJ2-5, with 11 bases identical to TRBD2. CDR1 and CDR2 from the germline V gene are SGHRS and YFSETQ. The CDR3 covers 17 residues. V dropped 7 bases and J dropped 5; count of bases not matched to a gene: 16. CDR3 bases: TGCGCCAGCTTCAACGGACTAGCGGGTGCAAGGTGGGAGACCCAGTACTTC. This gives the protein CASFNGLAGARWETQYF.

The chain combines TRBV5-6 with TRBJ2-1; no clear D. V was shortened by 6 bases and J by 5 bases, with 12 bases between the two germline ends. The CDR3 is 13 residues long. Germline CDR1 reads SGHDT; CDR2 reads YYEEEE. This CDR3 reads CASTKSNNNEQFF. The CDR3 DNA reads TGTGCCAGCACCAAATCCAACAACAATGAGCAGTTCTTC.

Only a few counts were recorded for this clone. The chain joins TRBV28 to TRBJ2-2; D remains ambiguous. The CDR3 is 14 residues long. Looked up from germline, CDR1 is MDHEN and CDR2 is SYDVKM. The V and J ends lost 6 bases and 1 base respectively, with 9 bases between them. Here the CDR3 DNA reads TGTGCCAGCAGCGTTAACCAGAACACCGGGGAGCTGTTTTTT. Its protein is CASSVNQNTGELFF.

CDR3 sequence reads: CASSTPAGPGANVLTF. Here the CDR3 DNA reads TGTGCCAGCAGTACCCCGGCCGGTCCTGGGGCCAACGTCCTGACTTTC. This chain links TRBV28 with TRBJ2-6; D call uncertain. CDR1 and CDR2 (germline): MDHEN, SYDVKM. Trimming shortened V by 5 bases and J by 2 bases, and 13 bases separated the two germline ends. This CDR3 is built from 16 residues.

J is TRBJ2-1 and V is TRBV9; the D gene is possibly TRBD2 (6 bases). The CDR3 runs 17 residues. Germline V gene data show CDR1 as SGDLS and CDR2 as YYNGEE. The V gene lost 2 bases and the J gene lost 5 bases, with 20 bases spanning the gap. CDR3 amino acids: CASSVVGGTLANNEQFF. As DNA, the CDR3 is TGTGCCAGCAGCGTCGTGGGCGGGACTCTAGCGAACAATGAGCAGTTCTTC. The variable domain in full, with the rest retrieved from reference TRBV9 and TRBJ2-1, is DSGVTQTPKHLITATGQRVTLRCSPRSGDLSVYWYQQSLDQGLQFLIQYYNGEERAKGNILERFSAQQFPDLHSELNLSSLELGDSALYFCASSVVGGTLANNEQFFGPGTRLTVL.

This chain uses TRBV27 with TRBJ2-3; no clear D. The CDR3 consists of 16 residues. Germline loops: CDR1 MNHEY, CDR2 SMNVEV (reference sequence). V lost 5 bases and J 1 base, leaving 16 bases between the germline ends. The CDR3 DNA is TGTGCCAGCAGTGGGCACTCACTACTCGGCACAGATACGCAGTATTTT. This gives the protein CASSGHSLLGTDTQYF.

The CDR3 sequence is CASSIDLEGYTQYF. The CDR3 DNA follows: TGTGCCAGTAGTATAGATCTCGAGGGATATACGCAGTATTTT. J is TRBJ2-3 and V is TRBV19, with D perhaps matching TRBD2 (5 bases). The CDR3 totals 14 residues. Germline V lookup: CDR1 LNHDA, CDR2 SQIVND (reference sequence). With 0 bases removed from V and 7 bases from J, the gap between germline ends came to 11 bases.

The chain combines TRBV27 with TRBJ2-7, with D tentatively TRBD1 (5 bases). CDR3 size: 13 residues. The V gene's germline CDR1 is MNHEY and CDR2 SMNVEV (reference sequence). Trimming took 10 bases from V and 2 from J, leaving 15 bases between them. As DNA, the CDR3 is TGTGCCACCTCTGGTGACAGAGCCTACGAGCAGTACTTC. Translation gives CATSGDRAYEQYF.

V gene TRBV7-9 combines with J gene TRBJ1-4, with 7 bases lining up with TRBD1. Losses at the gene ends were 2 bases for V and 2 bases for J; bases not matched to a gene: 8. Germline V CDR1 and CDR2: SEHNR, FQNEAQ (reference sequence). This CDR3 is 17 amino acids long. DNA for the CDR3: TGTGCCAGCAGCTTAAGGGGAGGGGGCGCGACTAATGAAAAACTGTTTTTT. This sequence encodes CASSLRGGGATNEKLFF. The full variable domain, completed using reference TRBV7-9 and TRBJ1-4, is DTGVSQNPRHKITKRGQNVTFRCDPISEHNRLYWYRQTLGQGPEFLTYFQNEAQLEKSRLLSDRFSAERPKGSFSTLEIQRTEQGDSAMYLCASSLRGGGATNEKLFFGSGTQLSVL.

The J gene is TRBJ2-7, the V gene TRBV5-1; 10 bases are shared with TRBD1. The CDR3 runs to 18 residues. In germline, CDR1 is SGHRS, CDR2 YFSETQ. V shed 0 bases, J shed 5 bases, and the junction held 14 bases outside the gene matches. The DNA for the CDR3 is TGCGCCAGCAGCTTGGTATATACGGGACAGGGGTCATTTCACGAGCAGTACTTC. This sequence encodes CASSLVYTGQGSFHEQYF.

This clone was seen a single time. This rearrangement joins TRBV6-1 to TRBJ1-1; possibly TRBD1 for D (6 bases). This CDR3 comprises 15 residues. Germline loops: CDR1 MNHNS, CDR2 SASEGT. Between the trimmed V and J ends, which lost 3 bases and 7 bases, there was a span of 18 bases. Here the CDR3 reads CASSDRQAMGDEAFF. The CDR3, as DNA: TGTGCCAGCAGTGATCGACAGGCCATGGGTGATGAAGCTTTCTTT.

The chain has TRBV27 and TRBJ2-3; TRBD2 matches 14 bases. The CDR3 sequence is 17 residues long. J lost 0 bases, V lost 5 bases, and 4 bases had no gene match. Germline V gene data show CDR1 as MNHEY and CDR2 as SMNVEV (reference sequence). The CDR3 is CASSPTSGRASTDTQYF. CDR3 DNA sequence: TGTGCCAGCAGTCCGACTAGCGGGAGGGCCAGCACAGATACGCAGTATTTT.

The CDR3 DNA reads as TGTGCCAGCTCACAGGACAGGTGGAACACTGAAGCTTTCTTT. Translating gives CASSQDRWNTEAFF. J is TRBJ1-1 and V is TRBV18; 7 bases match TRBD1. There are 14 residues in the CDR3. Trimming at V came to 4 bases and at J to 1 base, leaving 3 bases not matched to a gene. Germline V gene lookup returns CDR1 KGHSH and CDR2 LQKENI.